Following are 8 T cell receptor beta chains from one sample sequenced in a study of early T cells in non-severe SARS-CoV-2 infection. TCRdb used MiXCR to reprocess the 5' RACE reads, holding one entry per CDR3 protein. In the table there are roughly 100,000 distinct CDR3 sequences, about 12% of which are singletons. The sample consisted of whole blood. These receptors were obtained from an adult who was a healthcare worker with PCR-confirmed SARS-CoV-2 infection or an uninfected control (not recorded which).

This clonotype was seen many times. The CDR3 here is CASSYFQGQANTEAFF. The CDR3 bases are TGTGCCAGCAGTTACTTTCAGGGGCAGGCGAACACTGAAGCTTTCTTT. This chain connects TRBV6-5 to TRBJ1-1; D perhaps matches TRBD1 (6 bases). V dropped 1 base and J dropped 1 base, with 13 bases sitting between them. The CDR3 is 16 residues long. Germline-derived CDR1 and CDR2 are MNHEY and SVGAGI.

About this clonotype itself: A much larger clone is a single base away; this may be a read error. The rearrangement uses TRBV7-9 and TRBJ2-7, with 9 bases identical to TRBD2. Trimming took 4 bases from V and 3 from J; bases not matched to a gene: 10. The CDR3 sequence is 16 residues long. The germline gives CDR1 SEHNR, CDR2 FQNEAQ (reference sequence). This CDR3 is CASSSVAAGGLYEQYF. The CDR3, as DNA: TGTGCCAGCAGCTCCGTGGCAGCGGGGGGACTCTACGAGCAGTACTTC. The full variable domain, rest sourced from reference TRBV7-9 and TRBJ2-7, is DTGVSQNPRHKITKRGQNVTFRCDPISEHNRLYWYRQTLGQGPEFLTYFQNEAQLEKSRLLSDRFSAERPKGSFSTLEIQRTEQGDSAMYLCASSSVAAGGLYEQYFGPGTRLTVT.

This clonotype turned up a few times. The chain carries TRBV7-7 and TRBJ2-1; TRBD2 aligns across 8 bases. The CDR3 covers 16 residues. Germline CDR1 is SSHAT and CDR2 is FNYEAQ (reference sequence). Trimming took 3 bases from V and 7 from J; bases not matched to a gene: 11. The CDR3 nucleotides read TGTGCCAGCAGCTTCCAAAGAAGCGGGAGAACGAATGAGCAGTTCTTC. This encodes CASSFQRSGRTNEQFF.

The chain has TRBV4-1 and TRBJ2-1; 7 positions match TRBD2. CDR3 length: 16 amino acids. The germline CDR1 and CDR2 sequences are MGHRA and YSYEKL. J lost 4 bases, V lost 1 base, and 7 bases had no gene match. CDR3 protein: CASSQGRARGYNEQFF. The CDR3 coding sequence is TGCGCCAGCAGCCAAGGAAGGGCGCGGGGGTACAATGAGCAGTTCTTC.

The gene calls are TRBV24-1 and TRBJ2-3; TRBD1 or TRBD2 may be the D gene (6 bases each). V lost 2 bases and J lost 1, with 12 bases in between. This CDR3 has 16 amino acids. Per germline, CDR1 KGHDR and CDR2 SFDVKD. This CDR3 reads CATSDSGRGRTDTQYF. DNA for the CDR3: TGTGCCACCAGTGATTCCGGTCGGGGGCGCACAGATACGCAGTATTTT.

The rearrangement links TRBV10-2 to TRBJ2-3; 12 positions match TRBD2. Trimming at V came to 10 bases and at J to 3 bases, leaving 2 bases not matched to a gene. Germline CDR1 is WSHSY and CDR2 is SAAADI. The CDR3 is made up of 13 amino acids. The CDR3 coding sequence is TGCGCCACAGGACTAGCGGGAACAGATACGCAGTATTTT. Its translation is CATGLAGTDTQYF.

This clonotype was recorded at least ten times. This sequence joins TRBV3-1 and TRBJ1-1, with D unresolved. The CDR3 spans 15 residues. V lost 1 base, J lost 1 base, and 10 bases lay in between. Looked up from germline, CDR1 is LGHDT and CDR2 is YNNKEL (reference sequence). CDR3 coding DNA: TGTGCCAGCAGCCAAGGACAAGGCAGGAACACTGAAGCTTTCTTT. Residues: CASSQGQGRNTEAFF.

This clonotype has a handful of counts. This sequence joins TRBV21-1 and TRBJ2-2. TRBV21-1 is annotated as a pseudogene. The CDR3 is 12 amino acids. The DNA for the CDR3 is TGTGCCAGCAGCAAAGGGAGCGGGGAGCTGTTTTTT. It is translated as CASSKGSGELFF.